These 27 T cell receptor beta chains were all obtained from the same sample, sequenced in a study of T cells after yellow fever vaccination. In TCRdb, the 5' RACE reads were re-called with MiXCR into one record per CDR3 protein. The sample has about 550,000 distinct CDR3 sequences, roughly 19% seen once. The sample consisted of PBMCs, taken 15 days after the yellow fever booster vaccination. All receptors come from a man aged 30 to 39 who received the YFV17D yellow fever vaccine.

This clonotype was seen more than once but under ten times. The V gene is TRBV6-5, the J gene TRBJ2-1; 13 bases fit TRBD2. V lost 4 bases to trimming and J lost 8 bases; unmatched junction nucleotides: 5. Germline V gene sequence: CDR1 MNHEY, CDR2 SVGAGI. The CDR3 length is 15 residues. Written as DNA, the CDR3 is TGTGCCAGCAGTTTACTAGCGGGAGGGAACGATGAGCAGTTCTTC. This gives the protein CASSLLAGGNDEQFF.

The rearrangement uses TRBV3-1 and TRBJ2-5; 10 bases agree with TRBD1. This CDR3 comprises 15 residues. CDR1 is LGHDT, CDR2 YNNKEL, per germline (reference sequence). V lost 3 bases and J lost 5; bases outside the gene matches: 6. CDR3 DNA: TGTGCCAGCAGCCACCCCGGGACAGGGGATGAGACCCAGTACTTC. Translated, it gives CASSHPGTGDETQYF.

The CDR3, as DNA: TGCAGCGTTGGGACTAGCGGGAACACCTACGAGCAGTACTTC. This gives the protein CSVGTSGNTYEQYF. This chain links TRBV29-1 with TRBJ2-7, with 12 nucleotides matching TRBD2. The CDR3 is 14 residues long. Trimming took 4 bases from V and 2 from J; bases not matched to a gene: 3. The V gene's germline CDR1 is SQVTM and CDR2 ANQGSEA.

V gene TRBV12-3 or TRBV12-4 combines with J gene TRBJ1-1; TRBD1 agrees at 8 bases. The CDR3 spans 15 residues. After removal of 2 bases from V and 5 bases from J, the junction contained 7 bases not matched to a gene. The CDR3 nucleotides read TGTGCCAGCAGTTTATCAGGGGGCTGGAGAACTGAAGCTTTCTTT. Protein sequence: CASSLSGGWRTEAFF.

The chain joins TRBV19 to TRBJ1-4; D gene unclear. With 10 bases removed from V and 4 bases from J, the gap between germline ends came to 13 bases. In germline, CDR1 is LNHDA, CDR2 SQIVND (reference sequence). The CDR3 extends over 13 amino acids. The DNA of the CDR3 is TGTGCCACCCTCCCGGACGGTAATGAAAAACTGTTTTTT. Translated: CATLPDGNEKLFF.

The table lists this clonotype with a few counts. The CDR3 region is CASSFGGLGTDTQYF. DNA of the CDR3: TGCGCCAGCAGCTTCGGGGGGCTAGGCACAGATACGCAGTATTTT. The chain has TRBV5-1 and TRBJ2-3; tentatively, D is TRBD2 (7 bases). The V end was cut by 2 bases, the J end by 1 base, with 11 bases between. CDR1 and CDR2 from the germline V gene are SGHRS and YFSETQ. The CDR3 is 15 residues long.

This clonotype was observed many times. J is TRBJ2-1 and V is TRBV7-9; possibly TRBD1 for D (5 bases). This CDR3 spans 13 amino acids. The V gene's germline CDR1 is SEHNR and CDR2 FQNEAQ (reference sequence). V lost 4 bases, J lost 5 bases, and 9 bases lay in between. CDR3 residues: CASSSRENNEQFF. CDR3 coding DNA: TGTGCCAGCAGCTCCAGGGAAAACAATGAGCAGTTCTTC.

This clonotype appeared a few times. CDR3 nucleotide sequence: TGCAGTGCTAGAGTGGGAGTAGCTAACAATGAGCAGTTCTTC. This translates into CSARVGVANNEQFF. The chain uses TRBV20-1 and TRBJ2-1; a weak D match, TRBD2 (5 bases). With 1 base removed from V and 5 bases from J, the gap between germline ends came to 12 bases. There are 14 residues in the CDR3. Germline-derived CDR1 and CDR2 are DFQATT and SNEGSKA (reference sequence).

This clonotype was detected only a few times. This chain's CDR3 is CASSHDRGRTGELFF. The CDR3 DNA follows: TGTGCCAGCAGCCATGACAGGGGGCGCACCGGGGAGCTGTTTTTT. This rearrangement joins TRBV7-3 to TRBJ2-2; 10 nucleotides match TRBD1. This CDR3 is built from 15 residues. Looked up from germline, CDR1 is SGHTA and CDR2 is FQGTGA. The junction had 4 bases not matched to a gene; V was cut back by 5 bases and J by 4 bases.

The rearrangement uses TRBV25-1 and TRBJ1-1, with D perhaps TRBD1 (6 bases). The CDR3 consists of 16 residues. Trimming stripped 2 bases from V and 6 bases from J, with 19 bases between. Germline loops: CDR1 MGHDK, CDR2 SYGVNS. The CDR3 here is CASSEEGWQGRAEAFF. The CDR3 nucleotides read TGTGCCAGCAGTGAAGAAGGCTGGCAGGGGAGGGCTGAAGCTTTCTTT. The full variable domain, in which reference TRBV25-1 and TRBJ1-1 provide the parts outside the CDR3, is EADIYQTPRYLVIGTGKKITLECSQTMGHDKMYWYQQDPGMELHLIHYSYGVNSTEKGDLSSESTVSRIRTEHFPLTLESARPSHTSQYLCASSEEGWQGRAEAFFGQGTRLTVV.

The V and J genes are TRBV12-3 or TRBV12-4 and TRBJ1-4, with D possibly TRBD1 on 5 matching bases. The length of the CDR3 is 14 residues. V gave up 7 bases and J gave up 7 bases, with 16 bases separating them. The CDR3 DNA reads as TGTGCCAGCACCCGGACATCGGCTCTTGAAAAACTGTTTTTT. Protein: CASTRTSALEKLFF.

The chain employs TRBV7-9 and TRBJ2-7, with 8 bases lining up with TRBD2. Germline CDR1 and CDR2: SEHNR and FQNEAQ (reference sequence). V shed 2 bases and J 5 bases; nucleotides not matched to a gene: 8. This CDR3 has 15 amino acids. The CDR3: CASSLLRAGENEQYF. The CDR3 DNA is TGTGCCAGCAGCTTACTGAGAGCGGGAGAGAACGAGCAGTACTTC.

This clonotype was observed a few times. The J gene is TRBJ2-3, the V gene TRBV12-3 or TRBV12-4; D remains unclear. Trimming took off 7 bases at V and 0 bases at J, with 14 bases between the two ends. The CDR3 totals 15 residues. The DNA for the CDR3 is TGTGCCAGCAAGAAAGGGATTGTGAGCACAGATACGCAGTATTTT. It is translated as CASKKGIVSTDTQYF.

This clonotype occurred a few times. The chain has TRBV20-1 and TRBJ1-6; no definite D call. The V end was cut by 1 base, the J end by 0 bases, with 13 bases between. The CDR3 has 17 amino acids. Per the germline V gene, CDR1 is DFQATT and CDR2 is SNEGSKA (reference sequence). CDR3 sequence (DNA): TGCAGTGCTAGAGTTCCCGCCGAGAGCTCCTATAATTCACCCCTCCACTTT. Translation: CSARVPAESSYNSPLHF.

This chain uses TRBV14 with TRBJ2-7, with 13 bases that match TRBD2. CDR1 and CDR2 (germline): SGHDN, FVKESK. The CDR3 extends over 17 amino acids. The ends lost 2 bases at V and 5 bases at J; junction bases unmatched: 9. In DNA, the CDR3 is TGTGCCAGCAGCCAAATGGGACTAGCGGGACGTATGAACGAGCAGTACTTC. It translates to CASSQMGLAGRMNEQYF. Combining the CDR3 with reference TRBV14 and TRBJ2-7 gives the whole variable domain EAGVTQFPSHSVIEKGQTVTLRCDPISGHDNLYWYRRVMGKEIKFLLHFVKESKQDESGMPNNRFLAERTGGTYSTLKVQPAELEDSGVYFCASSQMGLAGRMNEQYFGPGTRLTVT.

The chain employs TRBV18 and TRBJ2-3; 7 nucleotides match TRBD2. Germline values: CDR1 KGHSH, CDR2 LQKENI. There are 13 residues in the CDR3. Trimming took 6 bases from V and 4 from J; bases not matched to a gene: 4. The CDR3 sequence is CASSATSSDTQYF. CDR3 nucleotide sequence: TGTGCCAGCTCCGCGACTAGCTCAGATACGCAGTATTTT.

V usage is TRBV7-9 and J usage is TRBJ1-1; D perhaps matches TRBD1 (6 bases). V lost 8 bases, J lost 1 base, and 14 bases lay in between. Germline values: CDR1 SEHNR, CDR2 FQNEAQ (reference sequence). The CDR3 length is 14 residues. This CDR3 is CASEAQQGNTEAFF. The CDR3, as DNA: TGTGCCAGCGAAGCTCAACAGGGGAACACTGAAGCTTTCTTT.

The chain carries TRBV30 and TRBJ2-3, with TRBD2 matching 12 bases. Germline V gene data show CDR1 as GTSNPN and CDR2 as SVGIG (reference sequence). This CDR3 comprises 20 residues. V shed 0 bases, J shed 1 base, and the junction held 14 bases outside the gene matches. The CDR3 DNA reads as TGTGCCTGGAGTGTAACGCGGACTAGCGGGACTCACCGCCGCACAGATACGCAGTATTTT. This gives the protein CAWSVTRTSGTHRRTDTQYF.

This clonotype was detected a few times. The rearrangement links TRBV5-1 to TRBJ2-5, with 8 bases fitting TRBD2. V was clipped by 6 bases and J by 5 bases; unmatched bases: 12. Germline CDR1 is SGHRS and CDR2 is YFSETQ. The CDR3 spans 15 residues. As DNA, the CDR3 is TGCGCCAGCATCCGGCGGGGGGACCCCTTTGAGACCCAGTACTTC. It translates to CASIRRGDPFETQYF.

The sample holds a few counts of this clonotype. V gene TRBV6-1 combines with J gene TRBJ1-5; D may be TRBD1 (6 bases). Between the trimmed V and J ends, which lost 6 bases and 4 bases, there was a span of 16 bases. The V gene's germline CDR1 is MNHNS and CDR2 SASEGT. The CDR3 is 15 residues long. CDR3 in DNA: TGTGCCAGCAGGCCTCAGGGGACCCAGAATCAGCCCCAGCATTTT. It codes for CASRPQGTQNQPQHF.

This clonotype was detected once. The genes are TRBV7-2 and TRBJ1-2; possible D gene TRBD1, 5 bases. The CDR3 runs 14 residues. Between the trimmed V and J ends, which lost 6 bases and 7 bases, there was a span of 18 bases. Germline V gene lookup returns CDR1 SGHTA and CDR2 FQGNSA. The CDR3 is CASRNGRGAFGYTF. The CDR3 bases are TGTGCCAGCAGGAATGGACGCGGGGCGTTTGGCTACACCTTC.

This clonotype was recorded a few times. This chain links TRBV11-1 with TRBJ2-5, with D perhaps matching TRBD2 (6 bases). This CDR3 has 18 amino acids. The ends were cut back, 5 bases at V and 5 bases at J, with 27 bases in the middle. Germline V gives CDR1 SGHAT, CDR2 FQDESV (reference sequence). The CDR3, as DNA: TGTGCCAGCAGCGCAACCGTGGTAGCGGAACACCTCGGGGAGACCCAGTACTTC. Translation: CASSATVVAEHLGETQYF. Based on the CDR3 plus reference TRBV11-1 and TRBJ2-5, the full variable domain is EAEVAQSPRYKITEKSQAVAFWCDPISGHATLYWYRQILGQGPELLVQFQDESVVDDSQLPKDRFSAERLKGVDSTLKIQPAELGDSAMYLCASSATVVAEHLGETQYFGPGTRLLVL.

The rearrangement links TRBV29-1 to TRBJ2-1; D possibly matches TRBD1 or TRBD2 (5 bases each). V was cut by 2 bases and J by 15 bases, with 17 bases left in between. CDR1 is SQVTM, CDR2 ANQGSEA, per germline. The CDR3 totals 12 residues. CDR3 residues: CSVEQGPDGRFF. The CDR3 DNA is TGCAGCGTTGAACAGGGACCCGACGGTAGGTTCTTC.

The genes are TRBV5-1 and TRBJ2-7; possible D gene TRBD1, 6 bases. This CDR3 comprises 15 residues. Between the trimmed V and J ends, which lost 4 bases and 6 bases, there was a span of 20 bases. Looked up from germline, CDR1 is SGHRS and CDR2 is YFSETQ. This CDR3 reads CASSLIPDTGSEQYF. CDR3 nucleotides: TGCGCCAGCAGCCTGATCCCAGACACAGGGAGCGAGCAGTACTTC.

This rearrangement joins TRBV7-2 to TRBJ2-7, with D uncertain. The CDR3 extends over 13 amino acids. Per the germline V gene, CDR1 is SGHTA and CDR2 is FQGNSA. The V end was cut by 4 bases, the J end by 7 bases, with 14 bases between. The CDR3 spells CASSSLWGQEQYF. CDR3 bases: TGTGCCAGCAGCTCCTTGTGGGGTCAAGAGCAGTACTTC. The variable domain in full, completed from reference TRBV7-2 and TRBJ2-7, reads GAGVSQSPSNKVTEKGKDVELRCDPISGHTALYWYRQSLGQGLEFLIYFQGNSAPDKSGLPSDRFSAERTGGSVSTLTIQRTQQEDSAVYLCASSSLWGQEQYFGPGTRLTVT.

This clonotype has at least ten counts. The chain has TRBV12-3 or TRBV12-4 and TRBJ2-3; 7 bases are shared with TRBD2. J gave up 3 bases and V 6 bases, and 15 bases lay outside the gene matches. This CDR3 region has 17 residues. The CDR3 region is CASSTGSGGRRTDTQYF. In DNA form, the CDR3 reads TGTGCCAGCAGCACCGGCTCGGGCGGGAGAAGGACAGATACGCAGTATTTT.

This clonotype appeared a few times. The V and J genes are TRBV7-3 and TRBJ2-3; D is uncertain. V lost 5 bases and J lost 6, with 9 bases in between. Per germline, CDR1 SGHTA and CDR2 FQGTGA. There are 12 residues in the CDR3. CDR3: CASSQNGDTQYF. CDR3 sequence (DNA): TGTGCCAGCAGCCAGAACGGGGATACGCAGTATTTT. Full variable domain (remainder filled in from reference TRBV7-3 and TRBJ2-3): GAGVSQTPSNKVTEKGKYVELRCDPISGHTALYWYRQSLGQGPEFLIYFQGTGAADDSGLPNDRFFAVRPEGSVSTLKIQRTERGDSAVYLCASSQNGDTQYFGPGTRLTVL.